Shown below are 11 T cell receptor beta chains from a single sample sequenced in a study of beta chain features in type 1 diabetes. Study-wide results and caveats: Moderate but significant shortening of TCRB CDR3s was recorded in all four CD4+ subsets from Type 1 diabetes patients.

Every isolated RNA sample was fully reverse transcribed, so sequencing captured expressed TCRB transcripts. The repertoire was sequenced with immunoSEQ multiplex PCR; TCRdb's copy has only in-frame clones and lacks some. The table has hundreds of thousands of clones, about an eighth seen once. Which antigens these TCRs recognize remains unknown. The sequencing sample was made of naive CD4+ T cells from blood. These receptors were taken from a young man with type 1 diabetes.

This sequence joins TRBV11-2 and TRBJ2-3, with 10 bases identical to TRBD2. J lost 2 bases, V lost 5 bases, and 7 bases had no gene match. This CDR3 spans 16 amino acids. The germline V gene encodes CDR1 SGHAT and CDR2 FQNNGV. CDR3 residues: CASSTRTSGYTDTQYF. CDR3 DNA sequence: TGTGCCAGCAGCACCCGGACTAGCGGTTACACAGATACGCAGTATTTT.

The chain combines TRBV28 with TRBJ1-2; the D is unclear. Germline V gene sequence: CDR1 MDHEN, CDR2 SYDVKM. Trimming took 8 bases from V and 4 from J, leaving 8 bases between them. The CDR3 loop spans 11 amino acids. CDR3 DNA: TGTGCCAGCGCCGTTGGCTATGGCTACACCTTC. Its translation is CASAVGYGYTF.

CDR3 nucleotides: TGTGCCAGCAGGCTGGACATGAACGAGCAGTACTTC. Residues: CASRLDMNEQYF. This chain uses TRBV28 with TRBJ2-7; possibly TRBD1 for D (5 bases). Germline V gives CDR1 MDHEN, CDR2 SYDVKM. The germline V and J ends were trimmed by 6 bases and 5 bases, with 11 bases remaining between them. The CDR3 covers 12 residues. Full variable domain (missing parts from reference TRBV28 and TRBJ2-7): DVKVTQSSRYLVKRTGEKVFLECVQDMDHENMFWYRQDPGLGLRLIYFSYDVKMKEKGDIPEGYSVSREKKERFSLILESASTNQTSMYLCASRLDMNEQYFGPGTRLTVT.

There are a few counts of this clone. The chain employs TRBV9 and TRBJ2-2, with 8 bases matching TRBD1. In germline, CDR1 is SGDLS, CDR2 YYNGEE. The CDR3 sequence is 15 residues long. V dropped 6 bases and J dropped 1; count of bases not matched to a gene: 5. The CDR3 protein is CASTSGTGNTGELFF. In DNA, the CDR3 is TGTGCCAGCACCTCCGGGACAGGGAACACCGGGGAGCTGTTTTTT.

This sequence joins TRBV28 and TRBJ1-2, with D possibly TRBD1 on 6 matching bases. Trimming shortened V by 4 bases and J by 7 bases, and 10 bases separated the two germline ends. Germline V gene lookup returns CDR1 MDHEN and CDR2 SYDVKM. This CDR3 comprises 12 residues. The CDR3 region is CASSSGAFGYTF. The CDR3 DNA is TGTGCCAGCAGTTCGGGGGCTTTTGGCTACACCTTC.

This chain joins TRBV5-6 and TRBJ1-2, with D tentatively TRBD1 (5 bases). Trimming shortened V by 3 bases and J by 6 bases, and 12 bases separated the two germline ends. In germline, CDR1 is SGHDT, CDR2 YYEEEE. The CDR3 contains 13 residues. The CDR3 region has the DNA TGTGCCAGCAGCTCCGGGGCAGAAGATGGCTACACCTTC. The encoded protein is CASSSGAEDGYTF.

V gene TRBV7-2 combines with J gene TRBJ1-4; TRBD1 is a possible D gene (5 bases). Germline V gives CDR1 SGHTA, CDR2 FQGNSA. The length of the CDR3 is 16 residues. V gave up 1 base and J gave up 1 base, with 10 bases separating them. CDR3 protein: CASSLDRLLTNEKLFF. CDR3 coding DNA: TGTGCCAGCAGCTTAGACAGGTTACTAACTAATGAAAAACTGTTTTTT.

This clone was detected a few times. The gene calls are TRBV29-1 and TRBJ2-7; no definite D call. Trimming removed 6 bases from V and 3 bases from J, with 6 bases in between. The CDR3 runs 10 residues. Germline CDR1 SQVTM, CDR2 ANQGSEA. The DNA of the CDR3 is TGCAGCGTACTCCTCTACGAGCAGTACTTC. The encoded protein is CSVLLYEQYF.

This rearrangement joins TRBV9 to TRBJ2-1; 9 bases are shared with TRBD2. V lost 7 bases, J lost 5 bases, and 7 bases stayed unmatched. CDR3 length: 14 residues. Germline CDR1 and CDR2: SGDLS and YYNGEE. The CDR3 loop reads CASAVGTSNNEQFF. CDR3 nucleotide sequence: TGTGCCAGCGCTGTGGGGACTAGCAACAATGAGCAGTTCTTC.

This clone was seen more than once but under ten times. The rearrangement uses TRBV7-2 and TRBJ2-3; tentative D call: TRBD1 (6 bases). In germline, CDR1 is SGHTA, CDR2 FQGNSA. The ends were cut back, 2 bases at V and 4 bases at J, with 16 bases in the middle. The CDR3 runs to 16 residues. The CDR3 nucleotides read TGTGCCAGCAGCTTATTTTGGGGGCGCGCGGCAGATACGCAGTATTTT. It encodes CASSLFWGRAADTQYF.

This chain links TRBV30 with TRBJ2-7, with TRBD1 matching over 10 bases. The germline CDR1 and CDR2 sequences are GTSNPN and SVGIG (reference sequence). V gave up 3 bases and J gave up 4 bases; unmatched junction bases: 3. The CDR3 is made up of 13 amino acids. This CDR3 is CAWSLGQGYEQYF. For the CDR3, the DNA is TGTGCCTGGAGCCTGGGACAGGGGTACGAGCAGTACTTC.